This T cell receptor (beta chain) originates from a study of T-cell reconstitution after alpha-beta-depleted transplantation in children. A TCRbeta library incorporating unique molecular identifiers was prepared. TCRdb used MiXCR to reprocess the PCR reads, holding one entry per CDR3 protein. The table has a few hundred thousand distinct CDR3 sequences, about 9.3% seen once; the top ten hold around 2.5%. Germline lookup yields CDR1 SEHNR and CDR2 FQNEAQ (reference sequence). The ends were cut back, 5 bases at V and 7 bases at J, with 14 bases in the middle. The CDR3 totals 14 residues. This clonotype was observed a few times.

V gene TRBV7-9 combines with J gene TRBJ1-4; D uncertain. The sequencing here drew on PBMCs from the stem cell graft donor, taken from the stem cell graft. This TCR was recovered from a human donor who donated a stem cell graft to a child with acute lymphoblastic leukemia. The DNA of the CDR3 is TGTGCCAGCAGCCGCACGGAAGGAAGTGAAAAACTGTTTTTT. This translates into CASSRTEGSEKLFF.